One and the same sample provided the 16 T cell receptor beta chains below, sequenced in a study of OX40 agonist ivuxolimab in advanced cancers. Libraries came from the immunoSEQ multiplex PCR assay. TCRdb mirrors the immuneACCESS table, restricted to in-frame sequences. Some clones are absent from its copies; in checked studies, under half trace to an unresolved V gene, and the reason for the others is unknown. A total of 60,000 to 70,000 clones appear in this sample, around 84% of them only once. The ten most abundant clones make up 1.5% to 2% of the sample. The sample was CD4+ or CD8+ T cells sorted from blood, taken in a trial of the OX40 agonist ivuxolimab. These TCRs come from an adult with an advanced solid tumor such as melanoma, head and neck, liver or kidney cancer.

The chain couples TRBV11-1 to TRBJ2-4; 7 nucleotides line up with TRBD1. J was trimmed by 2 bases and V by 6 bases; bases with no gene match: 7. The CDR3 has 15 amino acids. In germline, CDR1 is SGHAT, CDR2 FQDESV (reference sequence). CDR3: CASSLDRRTKNIQYF. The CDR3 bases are TGTGCCAGCAGTTTGGACAGGAGAACCAAAAACATTCAGTACTTC.

CDR3 residues: CASGLEGQPQHF. The CDR3 DNA reads TGTGCTAGTGGTTTGGAGGGACAGCCCCAGCATTTT. The rearrangement joins TRBV12-5 to TRBJ1-5; no firm D call. V was shortened by 1 base and J by 7 bases, with 5 bases between the two germline ends. The CDR3 covers 12 residues. Germline V CDR1 and CDR2: LGHNT, FRNRAP. The full variable domain, in which reference TRBV12-5 and TRBJ1-5 provide the parts outside the CDR3, is DARVTQTPRHKVTEMGQEVTMRCQPILGHNTVFWYRQTMMQGLELLAYFRNRAPLDDSGMPKDRFSAEMPDATLATLKIQPSEPRDSAVYFCASGLEGQPQHFGDGTRLSIL.

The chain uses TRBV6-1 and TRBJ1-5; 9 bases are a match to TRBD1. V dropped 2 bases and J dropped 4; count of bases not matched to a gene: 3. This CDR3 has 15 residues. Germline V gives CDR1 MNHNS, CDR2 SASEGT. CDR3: CASSELGQGNQPQHF. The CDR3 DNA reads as TGTGCCAGCAGTGAATTAGGACAGGGGAATCAGCCCCAGCATTTT.

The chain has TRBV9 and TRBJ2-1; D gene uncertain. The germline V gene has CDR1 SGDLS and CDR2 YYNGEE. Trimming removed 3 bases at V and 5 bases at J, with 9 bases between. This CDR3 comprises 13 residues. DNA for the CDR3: TGTGCCAGCAGCGCGAACCCGGACAATGAGCAGTTCTTC. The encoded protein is CASSANPDNEQFF.

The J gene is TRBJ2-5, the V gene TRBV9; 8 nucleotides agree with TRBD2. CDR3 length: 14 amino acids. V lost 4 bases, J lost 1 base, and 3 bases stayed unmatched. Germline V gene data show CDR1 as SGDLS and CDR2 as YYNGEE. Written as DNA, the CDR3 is TGTGCCAGCAGCCCCACTAGCGGCCAAGAGACCCAGTACTTC. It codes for CASSPTSGQETQYF.

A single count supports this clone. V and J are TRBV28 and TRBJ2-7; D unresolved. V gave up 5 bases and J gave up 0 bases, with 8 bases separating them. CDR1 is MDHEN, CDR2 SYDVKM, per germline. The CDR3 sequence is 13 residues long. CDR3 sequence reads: CASSPRPSYEQYF. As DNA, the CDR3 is TGTGCCAGCAGTCCCCGCCCCTCCTACGAGCAGTACTTC.

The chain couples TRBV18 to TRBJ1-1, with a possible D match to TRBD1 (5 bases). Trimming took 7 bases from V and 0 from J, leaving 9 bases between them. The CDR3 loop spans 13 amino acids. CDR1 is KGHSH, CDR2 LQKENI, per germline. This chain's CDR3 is CASWGLMNTEAFF. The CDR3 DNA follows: TGTGCCAGCTGGGGGTTAATGAACACTGAAGCTTTCTTT.

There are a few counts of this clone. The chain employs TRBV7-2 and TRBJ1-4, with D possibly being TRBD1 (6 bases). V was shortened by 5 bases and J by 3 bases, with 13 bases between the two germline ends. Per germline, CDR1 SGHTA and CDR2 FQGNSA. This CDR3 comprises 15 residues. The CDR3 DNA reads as TGTGCCAGCAGCCCCCGGGGGGCACCTAATGAAAAACTGTTTTTT. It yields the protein CASSPRGAPNEKLFF.

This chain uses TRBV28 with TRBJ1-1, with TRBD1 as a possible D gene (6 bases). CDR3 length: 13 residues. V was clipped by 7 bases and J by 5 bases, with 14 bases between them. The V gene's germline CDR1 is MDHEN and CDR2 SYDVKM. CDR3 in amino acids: CASTGARSTEAFF. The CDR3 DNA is TGTGCCAGCACAGGGGCTAGGAGTACTGAAGCTTTCTTT.

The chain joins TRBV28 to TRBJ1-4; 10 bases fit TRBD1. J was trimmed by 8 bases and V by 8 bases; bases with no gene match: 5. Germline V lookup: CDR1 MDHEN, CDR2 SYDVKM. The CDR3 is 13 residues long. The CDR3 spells CASEDRGLEKLFF. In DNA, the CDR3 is TGTGCCAGCGAAGACAGGGGGCTGGAAAAACTGTTTTTT.

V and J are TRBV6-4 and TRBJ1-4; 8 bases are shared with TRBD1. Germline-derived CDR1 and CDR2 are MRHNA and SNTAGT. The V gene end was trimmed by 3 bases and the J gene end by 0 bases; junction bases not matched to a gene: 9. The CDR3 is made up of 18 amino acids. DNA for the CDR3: TGTGCCAGCAGTGATACAGGGGGGACAGTTGCAACTAATGAAAAACTGTTTTTT. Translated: CASSDTGGTVATNEKLFF.

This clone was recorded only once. In DNA form, the CDR3 reads TGTGCCATCAGGGGGGACAGTGGGGATCAGCCCCAGCATTTT. Translated, it gives CAIRGDSGDQPQHF. This chain links TRBV10-3 with TRBJ1-5, with 7 nucleotides matching TRBD1. The CDR3 extends over 14 amino acids. Germline CDR1 ENHRY, CDR2 SYGVKD. V trimming: 6 bases; J trimming: 5 bases; junction bases outside the gene matches: 7.

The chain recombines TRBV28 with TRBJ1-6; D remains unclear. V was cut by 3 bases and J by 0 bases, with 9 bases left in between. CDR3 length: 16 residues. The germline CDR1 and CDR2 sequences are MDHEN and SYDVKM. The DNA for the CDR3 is TGTGCCAGCAGTTTGGGCAGGAGCTCCTATAATTCACCCCTCCACTTT. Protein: CASSLGRSSYNSPLHF.

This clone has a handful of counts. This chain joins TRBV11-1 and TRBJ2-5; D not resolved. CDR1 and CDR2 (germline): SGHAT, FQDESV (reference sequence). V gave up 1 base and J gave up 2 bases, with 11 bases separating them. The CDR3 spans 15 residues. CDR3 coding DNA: TGTGCCAGCAGCTTAGGTACTTTCGTGCAAGAGACCCAGTACTTC. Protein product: CASSLGTFVQETQYF. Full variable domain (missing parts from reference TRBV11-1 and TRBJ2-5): EAEVAQSPRYKITEKSQAVAFWCDPISGHATLYWYRQILGQGPELLVQFQDESVVDDSQLPKDRFSAERLKGVDSTLKIQPAELGDSAMYLCASSLGTFVQETQYFGPGTRLLVL.

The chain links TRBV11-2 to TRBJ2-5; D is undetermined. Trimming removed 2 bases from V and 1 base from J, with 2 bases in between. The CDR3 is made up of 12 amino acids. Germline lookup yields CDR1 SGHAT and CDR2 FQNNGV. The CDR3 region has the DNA TGTGCCAGCAGCTTAACCCAAGAGACCCAGTACTTC. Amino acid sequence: CASSLTQETQYF.

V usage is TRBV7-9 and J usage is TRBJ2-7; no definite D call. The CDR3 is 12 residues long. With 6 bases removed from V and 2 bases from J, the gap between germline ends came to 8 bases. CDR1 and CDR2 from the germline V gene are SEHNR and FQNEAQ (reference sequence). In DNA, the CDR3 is TGTGCCAGCAGTTCAGTGACCTACGAGCAGTACTTC. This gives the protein CASSSVTYEQYF.